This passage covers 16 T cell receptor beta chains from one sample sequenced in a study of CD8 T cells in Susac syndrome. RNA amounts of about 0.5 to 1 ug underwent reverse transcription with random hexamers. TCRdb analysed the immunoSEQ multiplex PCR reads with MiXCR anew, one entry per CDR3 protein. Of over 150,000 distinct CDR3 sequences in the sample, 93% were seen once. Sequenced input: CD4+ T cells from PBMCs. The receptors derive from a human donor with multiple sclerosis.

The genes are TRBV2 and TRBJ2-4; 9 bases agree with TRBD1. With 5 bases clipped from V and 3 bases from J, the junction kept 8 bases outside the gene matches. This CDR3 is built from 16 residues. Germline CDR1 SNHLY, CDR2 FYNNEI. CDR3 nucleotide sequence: TGTGCCAGCAGTAAACAGGGGGCGCTGGGCAAAAACATTCAGTACTTC. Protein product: CASSKQGALGKNIQYF.

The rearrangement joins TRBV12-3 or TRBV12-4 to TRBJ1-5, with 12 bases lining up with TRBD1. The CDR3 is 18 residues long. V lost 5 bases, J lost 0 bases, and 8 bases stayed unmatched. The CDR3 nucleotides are TGTGCCAGCAGTACCGGGACAGGGGGCGCGTTTAGCAATCAGCCCCAGCATTTT. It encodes CASSTGTGGAFSNQPQHF.

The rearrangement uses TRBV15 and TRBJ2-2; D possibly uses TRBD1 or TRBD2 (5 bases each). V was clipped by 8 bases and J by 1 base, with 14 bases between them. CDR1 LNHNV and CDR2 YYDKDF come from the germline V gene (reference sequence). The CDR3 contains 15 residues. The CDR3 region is CATHPGAENTGELFF. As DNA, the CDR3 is TGTGCCACCCACCCCGGGGCAGAGAACACCGGGGAGCTGTTTTTT.

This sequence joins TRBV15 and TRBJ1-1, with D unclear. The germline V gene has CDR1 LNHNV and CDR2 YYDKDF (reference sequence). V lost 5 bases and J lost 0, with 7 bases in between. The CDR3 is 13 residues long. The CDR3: CATSGNMNTEAFF. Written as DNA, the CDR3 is TGTGCCACCAGCGGGAATATGAACACTGAAGCTTTCTTT. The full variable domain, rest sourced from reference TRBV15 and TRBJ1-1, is DAMVIQNPRYQVTQFGKPVTLSCSQTLNHNVMYWYQQKSSQAPKLLFHYYDKDFNNEADTPDNFQSRRPNTSFCFLDIRSPGLGDTAMYLCATSGNMNTEAFFGQGTRLTVV.

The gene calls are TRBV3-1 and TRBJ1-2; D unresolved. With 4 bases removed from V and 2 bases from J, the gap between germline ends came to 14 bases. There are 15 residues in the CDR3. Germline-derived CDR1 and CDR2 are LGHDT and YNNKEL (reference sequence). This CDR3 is CASSPRQGGNYGYTF. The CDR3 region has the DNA TGTGCCAGCAGCCCCCGCCAAGGTGGAAACTATGGCTACACCTTC.

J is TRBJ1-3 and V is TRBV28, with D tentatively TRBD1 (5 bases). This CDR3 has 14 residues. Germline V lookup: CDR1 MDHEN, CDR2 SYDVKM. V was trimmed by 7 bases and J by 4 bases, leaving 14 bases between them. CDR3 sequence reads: CASITGVNGNTIYF. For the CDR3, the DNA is TGTGCCAGCATTACGGGGGTGAACGGAAACACCATATATTTT.

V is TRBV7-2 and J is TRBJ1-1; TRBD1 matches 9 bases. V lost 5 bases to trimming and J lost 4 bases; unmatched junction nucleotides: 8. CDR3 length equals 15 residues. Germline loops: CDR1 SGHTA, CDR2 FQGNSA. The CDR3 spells CASSPGTGLATEAFF. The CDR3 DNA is TGTGCCAGCAGCCCAGGGACAGGGTTGGCCACTGAAGCTTTCTTT.

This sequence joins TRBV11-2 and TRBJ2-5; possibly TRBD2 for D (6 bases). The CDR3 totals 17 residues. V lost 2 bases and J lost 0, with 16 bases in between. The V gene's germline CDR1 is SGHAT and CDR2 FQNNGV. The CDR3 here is CASSLLGSSAYQETQYF. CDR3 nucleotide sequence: TGTGCCAGCAGCTTACTGGGGTCTAGCGCCTACCAAGAGACCCAGTACTTC.

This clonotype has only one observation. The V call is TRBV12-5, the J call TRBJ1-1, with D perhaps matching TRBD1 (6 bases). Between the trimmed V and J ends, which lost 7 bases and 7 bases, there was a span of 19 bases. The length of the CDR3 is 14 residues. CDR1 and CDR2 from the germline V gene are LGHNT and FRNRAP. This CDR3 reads CASALSPGDVEAFF. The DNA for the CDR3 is TGTGCTAGTGCCCTTTCCCCAGGGGATGTTGAAGCTTTCTTT.

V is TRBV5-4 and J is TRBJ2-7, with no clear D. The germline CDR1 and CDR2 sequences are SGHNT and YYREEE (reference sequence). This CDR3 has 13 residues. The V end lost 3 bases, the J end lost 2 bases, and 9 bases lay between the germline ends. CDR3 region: CASSSLVPYEQYF. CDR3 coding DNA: TGTGCCAGCAGCTCGTTAGTCCCCTACGAGCAGTACTTC. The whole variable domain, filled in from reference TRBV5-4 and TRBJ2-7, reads ETGVTQSPTHLIKTRGQQVTLRCSSQSGHNTVSWYQQALGQGPQFIFQYYREEENGRGNFPPRFSGLQFPNYSSELNVNALELDDSALYLCASSSLVPYEQYFGPGTRLTVT.

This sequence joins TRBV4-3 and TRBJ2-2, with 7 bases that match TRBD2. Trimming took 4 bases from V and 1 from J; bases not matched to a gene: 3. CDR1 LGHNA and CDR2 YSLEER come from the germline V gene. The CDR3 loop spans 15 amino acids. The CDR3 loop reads CASSPREVNTGELFF. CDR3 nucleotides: TGCGCCAGCAGCCCCCGGGAGGTGAACACCGGGGAGCTGTTTTTT.

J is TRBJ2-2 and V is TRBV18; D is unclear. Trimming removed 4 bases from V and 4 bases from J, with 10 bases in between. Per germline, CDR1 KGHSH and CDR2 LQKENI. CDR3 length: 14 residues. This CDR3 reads CASSRNWGTGELFF. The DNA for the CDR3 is TGTGCCAGCTCACGAAACTGGGGCACCGGGGAGCTGTTTTTT.

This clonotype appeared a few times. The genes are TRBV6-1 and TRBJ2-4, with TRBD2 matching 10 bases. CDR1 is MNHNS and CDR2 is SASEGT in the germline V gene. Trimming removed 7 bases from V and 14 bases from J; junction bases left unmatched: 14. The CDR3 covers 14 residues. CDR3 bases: TGTGCCAGCACTCCCGGTCTAGCGGGAGAAAGGGAGTACTTC. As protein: CASTPGLAGEREYF.

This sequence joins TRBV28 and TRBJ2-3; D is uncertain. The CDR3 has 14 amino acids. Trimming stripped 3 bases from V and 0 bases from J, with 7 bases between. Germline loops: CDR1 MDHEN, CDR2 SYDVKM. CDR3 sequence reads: CASSFSPSTDTQYF. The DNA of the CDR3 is TGTGCCAGCAGTTTCTCCCCTAGCACAGATACGCAGTATTTT.

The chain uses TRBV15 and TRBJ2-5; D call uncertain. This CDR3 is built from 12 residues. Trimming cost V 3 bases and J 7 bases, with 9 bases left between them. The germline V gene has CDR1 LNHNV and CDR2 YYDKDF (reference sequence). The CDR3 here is CATSRRFGTQYF. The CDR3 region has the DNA TGTGCCACCAGCAGGCGGTTTGGGACCCAGTACTTC.

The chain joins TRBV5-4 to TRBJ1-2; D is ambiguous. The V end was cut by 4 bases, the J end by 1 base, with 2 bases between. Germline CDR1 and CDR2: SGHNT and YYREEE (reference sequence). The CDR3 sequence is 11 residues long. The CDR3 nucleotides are TGTGCCAGCAGCGATAACTATGGCTACACCTTC. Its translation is CASSDNYGYTF.